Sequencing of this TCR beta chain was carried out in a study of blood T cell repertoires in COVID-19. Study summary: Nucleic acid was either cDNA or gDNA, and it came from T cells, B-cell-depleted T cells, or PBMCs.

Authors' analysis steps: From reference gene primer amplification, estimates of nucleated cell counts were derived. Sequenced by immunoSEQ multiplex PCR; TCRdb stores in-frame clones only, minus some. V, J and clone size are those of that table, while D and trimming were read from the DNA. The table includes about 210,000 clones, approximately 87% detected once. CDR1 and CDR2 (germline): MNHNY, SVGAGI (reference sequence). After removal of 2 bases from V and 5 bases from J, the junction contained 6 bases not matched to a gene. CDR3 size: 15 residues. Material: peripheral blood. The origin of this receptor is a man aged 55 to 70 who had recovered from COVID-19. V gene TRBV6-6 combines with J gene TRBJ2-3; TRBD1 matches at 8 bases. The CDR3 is CASSYVQGALDTQYF. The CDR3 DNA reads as TGTGCCAGCAGTTACGTCCAGGGGGCCCTAGATACGCAGTATTTT.